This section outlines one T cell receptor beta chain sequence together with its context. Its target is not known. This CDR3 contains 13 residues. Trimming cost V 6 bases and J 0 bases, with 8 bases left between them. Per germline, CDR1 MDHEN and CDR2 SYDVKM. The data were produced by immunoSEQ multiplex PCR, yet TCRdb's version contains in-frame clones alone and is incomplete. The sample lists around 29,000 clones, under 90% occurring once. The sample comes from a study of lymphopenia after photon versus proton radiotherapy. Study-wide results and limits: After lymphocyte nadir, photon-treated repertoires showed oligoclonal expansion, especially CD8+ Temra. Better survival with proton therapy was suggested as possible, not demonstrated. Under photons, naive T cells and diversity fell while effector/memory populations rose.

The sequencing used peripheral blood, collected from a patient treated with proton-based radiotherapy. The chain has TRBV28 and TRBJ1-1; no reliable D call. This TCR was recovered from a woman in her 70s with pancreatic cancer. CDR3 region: CASRPHLNTEAFF. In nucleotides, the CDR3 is TGTGCCAGCAGGCCACACCTGAACACTGAAGCTTTCTTT.